The present T cell receptor beta chain was sequenced within a study of memory CD4+ T cells and cytomegalovirus serostatus. Regarding the study as a whole: CD4+ memory repertoires contained about 40% of the roughly 160 reported CMV TCRbeta sequences.

A remark on this clone: Its antigen is currently unknown.

CDR1 is SGHTA, CDR2 FQGTGA, per germline. The V and J ends lost 0 bases and 6 bases respectively, with 10 bases between them. The CDR3 sequence is 14 residues long. Authors' analysis steps: After removing out-of-frame reads, 2 million to 2.5 million distinct TCRbeta sequences remained. The repertoire was sequenced with immunoSEQ multiplex PCR; TCRdb's copy has only in-frame clones and lacks some. V and J calls and clone size are given by that table; D and trimming were obtained from the DNA. The sample lists over 50,000 clones, around 81% occurring once. Single viable CD3+CD4+CD8-CD45RO+ cells were sorted as the memory CD4+ T cells.

The chain is built from TRBV7-3 and TRBJ2-3; D is uncertain. The clonotype originates from an adult in good health and CMV-seronegative. Sequenced input: memory CD4+ T cells from blood. This chain's CDR3 is CASSLTGSRDTQYF. The CDR3 nucleotides are TGTGCCAGCAGCTTAACGGGTAGCAGGGATACGCAGTATTTT.